The clone carrying this T cell receptor beta chain has just a few counts. The antigen is undetermined. The PCR used 60 Vbeta and 13 Jbeta primers. Clones were sequenced by immunoSEQ multiplex PCR, and TCRdb holds only the in-frame ones, with some missing. This sample has 150,000 to 200,000 clones; around four fifths occur once, and the top ten carry about 10%. The data stem from a study of cytomegalovirus exposure and HLA in healthy donors. Study findings and constraints: The study listed roughly 160 cytomegalovirus-associated TCR beta chains. Generally TCR sequences proved uncommon, though certain public TCRs appeared in numerous donors.

The receptor was isolated from a man aged 45-65 years in good health and CMV-seropositive. Sequencing used PBMCs.

CDR3 sequence: CSVATGGNTIYF. The CDR3 nucleotides read TGCAGCGTTGCTACAGGGGGAAACACCATATATTTT. The V gene is TRBV29-1, the J gene TRBJ1-3; D is possibly TRBD1 (6 bases). Trimming cost V 4 bases and J 4 bases, with 8 bases left between them. In germline, CDR1 is SQVTM, CDR2 ANQGSEA. The length of the CDR3 is 12 residues.